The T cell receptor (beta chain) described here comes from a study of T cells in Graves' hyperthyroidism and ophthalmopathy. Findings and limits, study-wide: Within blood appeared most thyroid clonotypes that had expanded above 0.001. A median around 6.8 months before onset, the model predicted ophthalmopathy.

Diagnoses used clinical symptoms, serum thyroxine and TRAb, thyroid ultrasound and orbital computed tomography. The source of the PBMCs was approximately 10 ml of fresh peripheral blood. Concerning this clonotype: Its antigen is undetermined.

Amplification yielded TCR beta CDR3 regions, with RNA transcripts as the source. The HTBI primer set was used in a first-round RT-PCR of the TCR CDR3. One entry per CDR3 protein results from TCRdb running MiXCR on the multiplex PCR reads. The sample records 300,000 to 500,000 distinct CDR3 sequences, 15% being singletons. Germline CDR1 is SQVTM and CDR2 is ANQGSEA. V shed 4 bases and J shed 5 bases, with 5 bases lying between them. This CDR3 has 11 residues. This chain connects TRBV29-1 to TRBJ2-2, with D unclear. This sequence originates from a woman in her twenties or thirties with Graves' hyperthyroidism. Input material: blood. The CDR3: CSVVETGELFF. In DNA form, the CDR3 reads TGCAGCGTTGTAGAAACCGGGGAGCTGTTTTTT.